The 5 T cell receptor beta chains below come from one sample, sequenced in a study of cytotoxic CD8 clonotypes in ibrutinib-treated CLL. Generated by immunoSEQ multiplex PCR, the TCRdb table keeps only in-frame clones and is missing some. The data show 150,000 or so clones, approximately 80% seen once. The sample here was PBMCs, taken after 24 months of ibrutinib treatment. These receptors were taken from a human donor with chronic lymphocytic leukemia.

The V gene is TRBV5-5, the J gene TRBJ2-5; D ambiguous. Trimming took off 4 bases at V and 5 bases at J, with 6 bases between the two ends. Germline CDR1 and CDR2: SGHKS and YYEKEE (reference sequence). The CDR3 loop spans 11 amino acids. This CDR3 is CASSLSETQYF. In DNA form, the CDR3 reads TGTGCCAGCAGCCTCTCTGAGACCCAGTACTTC.

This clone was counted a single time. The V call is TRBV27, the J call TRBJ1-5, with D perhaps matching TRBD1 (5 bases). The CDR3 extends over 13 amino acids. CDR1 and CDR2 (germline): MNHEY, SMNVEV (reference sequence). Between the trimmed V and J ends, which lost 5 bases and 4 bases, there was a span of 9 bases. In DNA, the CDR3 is TGTGCCAGCAGTAGCGGGGGGAATCAGCCCCAGCATTTT. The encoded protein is CASSSGGNQPQHF.

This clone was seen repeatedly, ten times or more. The CDR3 nucleotides are TGCGCCAGCAGCATCACAGGGGGCGGCAATCAGCCCCAGCATTTT. It specifies CASSITGGGNQPQHF. The gene calls are TRBV4-1 and TRBJ1-5; the match to TRBD1 covers 9 bases. The CDR3 extends over 15 amino acids. CDR1 is MGHRA, CDR2 YSYEKL, per germline. Unmatched junction bases numbered 4, after V lost 5 bases and J lost 2 bases.

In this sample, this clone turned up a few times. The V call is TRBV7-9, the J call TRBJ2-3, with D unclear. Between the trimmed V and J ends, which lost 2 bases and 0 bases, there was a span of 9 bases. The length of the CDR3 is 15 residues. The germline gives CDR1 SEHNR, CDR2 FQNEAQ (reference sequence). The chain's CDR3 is CASSLLGGSTDTQYF. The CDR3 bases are TGTGCCAGCAGCTTATTGGGCGGAAGCACAGATACGCAGTATTTT. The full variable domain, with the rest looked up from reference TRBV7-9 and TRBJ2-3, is DTGVSQNPRHKITKRGQNVTFRCDPISEHNRLYWYRQTLGQGPEFLTYFQNEAQLEKSRLLSDRFSAERPKGSFSTLEIQRTEQGDSAMYLCASSLLGGSTDTQYFGPGTRLTVL.

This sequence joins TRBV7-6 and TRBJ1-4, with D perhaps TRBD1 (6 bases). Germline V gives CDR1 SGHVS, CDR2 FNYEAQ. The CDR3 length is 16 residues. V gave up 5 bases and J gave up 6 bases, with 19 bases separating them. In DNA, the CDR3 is TGTGCCAGCAGCCCCCGCGAGGGGGGTCGTGATGAAAAACTGTTTTTT. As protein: CASSPREGGRDEKLFF. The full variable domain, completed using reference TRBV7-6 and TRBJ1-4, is GAGVSQSPRYKVTKRGQDVALRCDPISGHVSLYWYRQALGQGPEFLTYFNYEAQQDKSGLPNDRFSAERPEGSISTLTIQRTEQRDSAMYRCASSPREGGRDEKLFFGSGTQLSVL.